Presented here are 30 T cell receptor beta chains from one specimen sequenced in a study of naive and memory T cell subsets. Two oligonucleotides, mixed equimolar, formed the beta constant-region primer covering TRBC1 and TRBC2. Four rounds of PCR amplified the ligated cDNA using nested alpha and beta constant-region primers plus SP2. Using its own MiXCR run on the UMI-ligation and nested PCR reads, TCRdb lists one record per CDR3 protein. The data contain 95,000 to 150,000 distinct CDR3 sequences, just over 35% of them singletons. Sequenced: central memory CD4+ T cells from blood. The receptors come from a human donor in good health.

The gene calls are TRBV30 and TRBJ1-1; 8 bases are shared with TRBD1. The CDR3 loop spans 14 amino acids. Germline CDR1 and CDR2: GTSNPN and SVGIG (reference sequence). V trimming: 0 bases; J trimming: 3 bases; junction bases outside the gene matches: 3. This CDR3 is CAWSVQGAYTEAFF. In nucleotides, the CDR3 is TGTGCCTGGAGTGTTCAGGGGGCATACACTGAAGCTTTCTTT.

The chain combines TRBV6-5 with TRBJ1-2, with 7 positions matching TRBD1. CDR3 size: 13 residues. Per germline, CDR1 MNHEY and CDR2 SVGAGI. V lost 6 bases and J lost 6; bases outside the gene matches: 7. The CDR3 DNA reads as TGTGCCAGCAGCCTAGGGGGCGTGAATGGCTACACCTTC. It codes for CASSLGGVNGYTF.

This clonotype has just a few counts. The chain is built from TRBV10-1 and TRBJ2-3, with 8 bases lining up with TRBD1. CDR1 is WNHNN, CDR2 SYGVQD, per germline (reference sequence). This CDR3 spans 14 amino acids. V lost 4 bases, J lost 5 bases, and 5 bases stayed unmatched. The CDR3 DNA is TGCGCCAGCAGTGTTGGGGGGACAGGAGATACGCAGTATTTT. It encodes CASSVGGTGDTQYF.

This clonotype appeared a few times. The rearrangement links TRBV20-1 to TRBJ1-5, with 7 bases aligning to TRBD1. The junction had 7 bases not matched to a gene; V was cut back by 3 bases and J by 5 bases. This CDR3 contains 14 residues. Germline V gives CDR1 DFQATT, CDR2 SNEGSKA (reference sequence). In DNA form, the CDR3 reads TGCAGTGCTAGCCATCGACAGGGAGATCAGCCCCAGCATTTT. Translation: CSASHRQGDQPQHF.

Here the CDR3 DNA reads TGTGCCTGGCGCTTAGCGGGACCGACAGATACGCAGTATTTT. This codes for CAWRLAGPTDTQYF. The chain carries TRBV30 and TRBJ2-3, with TRBD2 identical over 8 bases. CDR3 length: 14 amino acids. With V trimmed by 5 bases and J by 3 bases, 7 bases remained unmatched. The germline gives CDR1 GTSNPN, CDR2 SVGIG (reference sequence).

J is TRBJ1-5 and V is TRBV2, with a possible D match to TRBD1 (6 bases). The CDR3 covers 16 residues. Trimming removed 7 bases from V and 3 bases from J, with 19 bases in between. Germline CDR1 is SNHLY and CDR2 is FYNNEI. Written as DNA, the CDR3 is TGTGCCAGCAATCTAAGGGGGAGAGGGATCAATCAGCCCCAGCATTTT. Amino acids: CASNLRGRGINQPQHF. The variable domain in full, with the rest retrieved from reference TRBV2 and TRBJ1-5, is EPEVTQTPSHQVTQMGQEVILRCVPISNHLYFYWYRQILGQKVEFLVSFYNNEISEKSEIFDDQFSVERPDGSNFTLKIRSTKLEDSAMYFCASNLRGRGINQPQHFGDGTRLSIL.

This sequence joins TRBV3-1 and TRBJ2-2, with D unclear. This CDR3 is built from 14 residues. V gave up 4 bases and J gave up 2 bases, with 8 bases separating them. From germline, CDR1 is LGHDT and CDR2 YNNKEL (reference sequence). Written as DNA, the CDR3 is TGTGCCAGCAGCCGAAACAGAAACACCGGGGAGCTGTTTTTT. Protein: CASSRNRNTGELFF.

V is TRBV5-1 and J is TRBJ1-1; unclear D gene. CDR1 and CDR2 (germline): SGHRS, YFSETQ. The CDR3 has 13 residues. V lost 0 bases to trimming and J lost 11 bases, with 14 bases between them. The CDR3 is CASSLETLAGAFF. Here the CDR3 DNA reads TGCGCCAGCAGCTTGGAAACATTGGCCGGTGCTTTCTTT.

This clonotype has only a few counts. The chain couples TRBV10-1 to TRBJ1-5; unclear D gene. There are 13 residues in the CDR3. V was trimmed by 2 bases and J by 6 bases, leaving 8 bases between them. CDR1 is WNHNN and CDR2 is SYGVQD in the germline V gene (reference sequence). The CDR3 sequence: CASSEGVGQPQHF. CDR3 bases: TGCGCCAGCAGTGAGGGGGTCGGTCAGCCCCAGCATTTT.

This clonotype was counted only a few times. The chain carries TRBV7-2 and TRBJ2-3; D not resolved. In germline, CDR1 is SGHTA, CDR2 FQGNSA. This CDR3 region has 13 residues. V was cut by 7 bases and J by 5 bases, with 13 bases left in between. The CDR3 DNA sequence: TGTGCCAGCAACCTACCCGTCGAAGATACGCAGTATTTT. It translates to CASNLPVEDTQYF. Filled out from reference TRBV7-2 and TRBJ2-3, the complete variable domain reads GAGVSQSPSNKVTEKGKDVELRCDPISGHTALYWYRQSLGQGLEFLIYFQGNSAPDKSGLPSDRFSAERTGGSVSTLTIQRTQQEDSAVYLCASNLPVEDTQYFGPGTRLTVL.

The table lists this clonotype with a few counts. The CDR3 DNA reads TGTGCCAGCAGACCTATAGCGGGGCCGCCCTGGCGGGAGCAGTACTTC. Amino acid sequence: CASRPIAGPPWREQYF. The chain recombines TRBV28 with TRBJ2-7, with TRBD2 identical over 8 bases. V lost 6 bases to trimming and J lost 7 bases; unmatched junction nucleotides: 17. This CDR3 comprises 16 residues. CDR1 and CDR2 from the germline V gene are MDHEN and SYDVKM. The whole variable domain, remainder taken from reference TRBV28 and TRBJ2-7, is DVKVTQSSRYLVKRTGEKVFLECVQDMDHENMFWYRQDPGLGLRLIYFSYDVKMKEKGDIPEGYSVSREKKERFSLILESASTNQTSMYLCASRPIAGPPWREQYFGPGTRLTVT.

The rearrangement links TRBV3-1 to TRBJ2-5; 10 bases align to TRBD2. V trimming: 4 bases; J trimming: 0 bases; junction bases outside the gene matches: 8. Germline-derived CDR1 and CDR2 are LGHDT and YNNKEL (reference sequence). The CDR3 has 17 residues. The DNA for the CDR3 is TGTGCCAGCAGCCTGCTCCGGACTAGCGGAGACCAAGAGACCCAGTACTTC. Its translation is CASSLLRTSGDQETQYF.

This clonotype appeared a few times. The chain employs TRBV7-3 and TRBJ2-2; 9 positions match TRBD2. CDR3 length: 17 amino acids. The junction had 10 bases not matched to a gene; V was cut back by 4 bases and J by 4 bases. Germline values: CDR1 SGHTA, CDR2 FQGTGA. The CDR3 DNA sequence: TGTGCCAGCAGCTCGTACGGGACTAGCTTGTCCACCGGGGAGCTGTTTTTT. This sequence encodes CASSSYGTSLSTGELFF.

The J gene is TRBJ2-2, the V gene TRBV3-1; maybe TRBD1 (5 bases). Germline V gives CDR1 LGHDT, CDR2 YNNKEL (reference sequence). Trimming removed 4 bases at V and 4 bases at J, with 16 bases between. The CDR3 spans 16 residues. CDR3 nucleotide sequence: TGTGCCAGCAGCCCCCCAGCAGGGTTGATCACCGGGGAGCTGTTTTTT. It is translated as CASSPPAGLITGELFF.

This clonotype showed up just a few times. The chain recombines TRBV4-3 with TRBJ2-7, with D possibly TRBD2 on 5 matching bases. Per the germline V gene, CDR1 is LGHNA and CDR2 is YSLEER. This CDR3 region has 14 residues. Trimming left V 4 bases short and J 2 bases short, with 12 bases between. The CDR3 DNA reads TGCGCCAGCAGCCCCGGACTTTCCACCTACGAGCAGTACTTC. Translating gives CASSPGLSTYEQYF.

CDR3 sequence: CASSFLGEQFF. The CDR3 DNA follows: TGTGCCAGCAGTTTCTTGGGTGAGCAGTTCTTC. The chain couples TRBV12-3 or TRBV12-4 to TRBJ2-1, with D uncertain. The CDR3 extends over 11 amino acids. V gave up 3 bases and J gave up 9 bases, with 6 bases separating them.

The chain uses TRBV27 and TRBJ2-3; 7 bases map to TRBD1. Germline V CDR1 and CDR2: MNHEY, SMNVEV (reference sequence). V shed 5 bases and J 0 bases; nucleotides not matched to a gene: 8. The CDR3 has 16 residues. This CDR3 is CASSPHPGQSTDTQYF. CDR3 DNA: TGTGCCAGCAGTCCCCACCCGGGACAGAGCACAGATACGCAGTATTTT.

A few counts support this clonotype. V usage is TRBV6-5 and J usage is TRBJ2-1; D ambiguous. Per germline, CDR1 MNHEY and CDR2 SVGAGI. This CDR3 spans 16 amino acids. Trimming shortened V by 3 bases and J by 1 base, and 13 bases separated the two germline ends. CDR3 sequence (DNA): TGTGCCAGCAGTTATTCAACTAATCCATCCTACAATGAGCAGTTCTTC. Translation: CASSYSTNPSYNEQFF.

This clonotype was detected ten times or more. The rearrangement links TRBV7-9 to TRBJ2-7; 10 bases are shared with TRBD1. The germline CDR1 and CDR2 sequences are SEHNR and FQNEAQ (reference sequence). The CDR3 length is 15 residues. V dropped 3 bases and J dropped 3; count of bases not matched to a gene: 5. CDR3 sequence: CASSFSRDRGYEQYF. The CDR3 DNA reads as TGTGCCAGCAGCTTCAGCCGGGACAGGGGCTACGAGCAGTACTTC.

The chain carries TRBV11-2 and TRBJ2-1, with unresolved D. Looked up from germline, CDR1 is SGHAT and CDR2 is FQNNGV. The length of the CDR3 is 13 residues. V was shortened by 5 bases and J by 10 bases, with 15 bases between the two germline ends. The CDR3 here is CASSPRNDVEQFF. CDR3 DNA sequence: TGTGCCAGCAGCCCCCGAAATGACGTAGAGCAGTTCTTC.

This clonotype has more than one count but fewer than ten. V and J are TRBV7-2 and TRBJ2-5; D is unclear. V was cut by 5 bases and J by 5 bases, with 12 bases left in between. Germline V gives CDR1 SGHTA, CDR2 FQGNSA. The length of the CDR3 is 13 residues. CDR3 loop: CASSTGFQETQYF. CDR3 DNA sequence: TGTGCCAGCAGCACCGGGTTCCAGGAGACCCAGTACTTC.

This clonotype was picked up a small number of times. V and J are TRBV11-2 and TRBJ2-1; 7 bases line up with TRBD2. Germline CDR1 reads SGHAT; CDR2 reads FQNNGV. J lost 8 bases, V lost 1 base, and 11 bases had no gene match. The CDR3 consists of 16 residues. CDR3 nucleotide sequence: TGTGCCAGCAGCTTAGCGCCACTAGCGCACTTAGATGAGCAGTTCTTC. This sequence encodes CASSLAPLAHLDEQFF.

The chain employs TRBV6-5 and TRBJ2-7; D is uncertain. Trimming took 0 bases from V and 0 from J, leaving 9 bases between them. The CDR3 contains 15 residues. Germline CDR1 is MNHEY and CDR2 is SVGAGI. The CDR3 DNA reads TGTGCCAGCAGTTACTCGTCTAGGAGCTCCTACGAGCAGTACTTC. Residues: CASSYSSRSSYEQYF.

The chain joins TRBV7-2 to TRBJ2-1, with 10 bases that match TRBD2. The V segment lost 1 base and the J segment 7 bases; nucleotides outside the gene matches: 7. Germline V gene lookup returns CDR1 SGHTA and CDR2 FQGNSA. There are 16 residues in the CDR3. CDR3 protein: CASSLEGSGRQNEQFF. CDR3 nucleotide sequence: TGTGCCAGCAGCTTAGAAGGTAGCGGGAGGCAAAATGAGCAGTTCTTC.

This clonotype was counted between two and nine times. The chain uses TRBV20-1 and TRBJ1-5; D ambiguous. CDR1 and CDR2 (germline): DFQATT, SNEGSKA (reference sequence). Between the trimmed V and J ends, which lost 3 bases and 0 bases, there was a span of 12 bases. CDR3 length: 15 amino acids. The CDR3 DNA reads TGCAGTGCTAGTGGAGCCGCATATAGCAATCAGCCCCAGCATTTT. Translation gives CSASGAAYSNQPQHF.

In this sample, this clonotype turned up a few times. This chain connects TRBV10-3 to TRBJ2-3, with 7 bases fitting TRBD2. Germline trimming cut 4 bases from V and 6 bases from J; bases unmatched to any gene: 13. This CDR3 contains 16 residues. Germline V lookup: CDR1 ENHRY, CDR2 SYGVKD. CDR3 amino acids: CAISGLLAQQRDTQYF. In DNA, the CDR3 is TGTGCCATCAGTGGGCTACTAGCGCAACAACGGGATACGCAGTATTTT.

The CDR3 here is CASSSFRDRGRDETQYF. CDR3 bases: TGTGCCAGCAGTTCCTTCCGGGACAGGGGCAGGGACGAGACCCAGTACTTC. This rearrangement joins TRBV28 to TRBJ2-5; TRBD1 agrees at 10 bases. CDR1 is MDHEN, CDR2 SYDVKM, per germline. J was trimmed by 5 bases and V by 4 bases; bases with no gene match: 13. The CDR3 has 17 residues.

The CDR3 sequence is CASSGGGQGQETQYF. The DNA for the CDR3 is TGTGCCAGCAGTGGGGGAGGACAGGGGCAAGAGACCCAGTACTTC. The chain carries TRBV6-1 and TRBJ2-5, with TRBD1 identical over 9 bases. The germline V gene has CDR1 MNHNS and CDR2 SASEGT. This CDR3 spans 15 amino acids. V dropped 4 bases and J dropped 2; count of bases not matched to a gene: 5.

The chain has TRBV11-2 and TRBJ2-3, with 10 bases that match TRBD2. The CDR3 covers 18 residues. CDR1 and CDR2 (germline): SGHAT, FQNNGV. Trimming at V came to 2 bases and at J to 2 bases, leaving 10 bases not matched to a gene. The CDR3 DNA is TGTGCCAGCAGCTTAATTGGGAGACTAGCGGGCTCCACAGATACGCAGTATTTT. Its protein is CASSLIGRLAGSTDTQYF.

The table lists this clonotype with a few counts. V gene TRBV6-2 or TRBV6-3 combines with J gene TRBJ2-1; 9 bases line up with TRBD1. The CDR3 spans 15 residues. Unmatched junction bases numbered 7, after V lost 4 bases and J lost 6 bases. Germline V lookup: CDR1 MNHEY, CDR2 SVGEGT. The CDR3 reads CASSLQDRGVNEQFF. The DNA of the CDR3 is TGTGCCAGCAGTTTACAGGACAGGGGTGTCAATGAGCAGTTCTTC.